This passage covers 18 T cell receptor beta chains from one sample sequenced in a study of T cells in Graves' hyperthyroidism and ophthalmopathy. What was amplified from RNA transcripts were TCR beta CDR3 regions. First-round RT-PCR targeting the TCR CDR3 was performed with the HTBI primer set. A single record per CDR3 protein comes from TCRdb applying MiXCR to the multiplex PCR reads. The sample contains roughly 350,000 distinct CDR3 sequences, around 13% of which appear only once. Sequencing input: blood. These receptors originate from a woman aged 40 to 49 with Graves' ophthalmopathy.

The CDR3 nucleotides read TGTGCCAGCAGCCCTTGGACTAGCGGGGACGAGCAGTACTTC. Translation gives CASSPWTSGDEQYF. The V gene is TRBV3-1, the J gene TRBJ2-7; TRBD2 agrees at 12 bases. The CDR3 covers 14 residues. Germline trimming cut 4 bases from V and 5 bases from J; bases unmatched to any gene: 3. Germline V gives CDR1 LGHDT, CDR2 YNNKEL (reference sequence).

This clonotype occurred many times. J is TRBJ1-2 and V is TRBV4-1; D gene unclear. Germline assignment: CDR1 MGHRA and CDR2 YSYEKL. The CDR3 covers 14 residues. V was cut by 3 bases and J by 4 bases, with 12 bases left in between. The CDR3: CASSQGSWIYGYTF. CDR3 bases: TGCGCCAGCAGCCAGGGTAGCTGGATCTATGGCTACACCTTC.

Many counts were recorded for this clonotype. The J gene is TRBJ2-1, the V gene TRBV29-1; tentatively, D is TRBD1 or TRBD2 (5 bases each). The CDR3 is 14 amino acids. Germline CDR1 and CDR2: SQVTM and ANQGSEA. V lost 3 bases to trimming and J lost 2 bases, with 11 bases between them. The CDR3 protein is CSVDPGAAYNEQFF. Written as DNA, the CDR3 is TGCAGCGTTGACCCCGGGGCCGCCTACAATGAGCAGTTCTTC.

This clonotype was picked up a small number of times. CDR3 region: CASSWDYNTDTQYF. CDR3 DNA sequence: TGTGCCAGCAGCTGGGACTACAACACAGATACGCAGTATTTT. J is TRBJ2-3 and V is TRBV5-4; 7 nucleotides agree with TRBD2. The V and J ends lost 3 bases and 2 bases, in that order; junction bases with no gene match: 3. This CDR3 has 14 residues. Germline V lookup: CDR1 SGHNT, CDR2 YYREEE (reference sequence). Based on the CDR3 plus reference TRBV5-4 and TRBJ2-3, the full variable domain is ETGVTQSPTHLIKTRGQQVTLRCSSQSGHNTVSWYQQALGQGPQFIFQYYREEENGRGNFPPRFSGLQFPNYSSELNVNALELDDSALYLCASSWDYNTDTQYFGPGTRLTVL.

This clonotype showed up just a few times. Compared with germline, one end of the junction differs, possibly owing to a read error. The J gene is TRBJ2-7, the V gene TRBV28; 7 bases line up with TRBD2. Germline CDR1 and CDR2: MDHEN and SYDVKM. The CDR3 loop spans 15 amino acids. The CDR3 DNA reads as TGTGCCAGCATTTTAGCGGGTCCCAAGACGGGCGAGCAGTACTTC. Residues: CASILAGPKTGEQYF. Drawing the rest from reference TRBV28 and TRBJ2-7, the complete variable domain is DVKVTQSSRYLVKRTGEKVFLECVQDMDHENMFWYRQDPGLGLRLIYFSYDVKMKEKGDIPEGYSVSREKKERFSLILESASTNQTSMYLCASILAGPKTGEQYFGPGTRLTVT.

The chain joins TRBV3-1 to TRBJ2-7, with D perhaps matching TRBD2 (5 bases). V lost 4 bases, J lost 0 bases, and 10 bases lay in between. CDR3 size: 14 residues. The V gene's germline CDR1 is LGHDT and CDR2 YNNKEL (reference sequence). The CDR3 DNA is TGTGCCAGCAGCCGAATAGGGAGCTCCTACGAGCAGTACTTC. Amino acid sequence: CASSRIGSSYEQYF.

Of note for this clonotype: A single base separates this from a much larger clone, so it may be a read error. The V gene is TRBV7-2, the J gene TRBJ2-7; D unclear. The CDR3 has 15 amino acids. Between the trimmed V and J ends, which lost 5 bases and 4 bases, there was a span of 18 bases. CDR1 is SGHTA, CDR2 FQGNSA, per germline. CDR3 residues: CASSPFSQVPYEQYF. The CDR3 coding sequence is TGTGCCAGCAGCCCCTTTTCGCAGGTCCCGTACGAGCAGTACTTC. Looking up the rest from reference TRBV7-2 and TRBJ2-7 gives the full variable domain: GAGVSQSPSNKVTEKGKDVELRCDPISGHTALYWYRQSLGQGLEFLIYFQGNSAPDKSGLPSDRFSAERTGGSVSTLTIQRTQQEDSAVYLCASSPFSQVPYEQYFGPGTRLTVT.

This clonotype has a handful of counts. The V gene is TRBV20-1, the J gene TRBJ2-1; D remains unclear. Germline V gene data show CDR1 as DFQATT and CDR2 as SNEGSKA (reference sequence). The V end was cut by 6 bases, the J end by 9 bases, with 24 bases between. The CDR3 has 15 amino acids. CDR3 residues: CSALGPLPSLGEQFF. The CDR3 DNA sequence: TGCAGTGCCCTCGGACCCTTACCCTCGCTAGGTGAGCAGTTCTTC.

The J gene is TRBJ1-1, the V gene TRBV2; 10 bases map to TRBD1. This CDR3 comprises 15 residues. Germline loops: CDR1 SNHLY, CDR2 FYNNEI. V shed 2 bases and J 5 bases; nucleotides not matched to a gene: 5. CDR3 coding DNA: TGTGCCAGCAGTGAAAGCGGACAGGGGGAAACTGAAGCTTTCTTT. Encoded protein: CASSESGQGETEAFF. Full variable domain (missing parts from reference TRBV2 and TRBJ1-1): EPEVTQTPSHQVTQMGQEVILRCVPISNHLYFYWYRQILGQKVEFLVSFYNNEISEKSEIFDDQFSVERPDGSNFTLKIRSTKLEDSAMYFCASSESGQGETEAFFGQGTRLTVV.

This clonotype was counted many times. This sequence joins TRBV20-1 and TRBJ1-1; D is undetermined. Trimming took off 2 bases at V and 7 bases at J, with 11 bases between the two ends. This CDR3 region has 12 residues. Germline V gives CDR1 DFQATT, CDR2 SNEGSKA (reference sequence). The DNA for the CDR3 is TGCAGTGCTAGACACGGACGGCGTGAAGCTTTCTTT. It codes for CSARHGRREAFF.

The rearrangement links TRBV9 to TRBJ1-1; TRBD1 might be the D (5 bases). V lost 3 bases and J lost 1, with 16 bases in between. CDR3 length: 16 amino acids. Germline CDR1 SGDLS, CDR2 YYNGEE. As DNA, the CDR3 is TGTGCCAGCAGCGCAGGGTTAGAAAGTAGGAACACTGAAGCTTTCTTT. Encoded protein: CASSAGLESRNTEAFF.

The chain carries TRBV5-4 and TRBJ2-1; 7 positions agree with TRBD2. CDR3 size: 15 residues. J gave up 7 bases and V 3 bases, and 10 bases lay outside the gene matches. Germline CDR1 and CDR2: SGHNT and YYREEE (reference sequence). The CDR3 loop is CASSWEGPPPNEQFF. The CDR3 region has the DNA TGTGCCAGCAGCTGGGAGGGACCTCCTCCGAATGAGCAGTTCTTC.

Here the CDR3 DNA reads TGTGCCAGCAGCACAGTCAGGGGGGACACAGATACGCAGTATTTT. As protein: CASSTVRGDTDTQYF. The rearrangement uses TRBV5-4 and TRBJ2-3; D might be TRBD1 (7 bases). V lost 4 bases, J lost 2 bases, and 14 bases lay in between. Germline-derived CDR1 and CDR2 are SGHNT and YYREEE (reference sequence). This CDR3 spans 15 amino acids. Full variable domain (missing parts from reference TRBV5-4 and TRBJ2-3): ETGVTQSPTHLIKTRGQQVTLRCSSQSGHNTVSWYQQALGQGPQFIFQYYREEENGRGNFPPRFSGLQFPNYSSELNVNALELDDSALYLCASSTVRGDTDTQYFGPGTRLTVL.

This clonotype occurred a few times. The rearrangement joins TRBV4-1 to TRBJ2-2; no clear D. The V gene lost 1 base and the J gene lost 8 bases, with 8 bases spanning the gap. Germline V gives CDR1 MGHRA, CDR2 YSYEKL. This CDR3 spans 13 amino acids. The CDR3 is CASSQVGPGELFF. In DNA form, the CDR3 reads TGCGCCAGCAGCCAAGTTGGTCCAGGGGAGCTGTTTTTT.

This clonotype was observed at least ten times. The genes are TRBV3-1 and TRBJ1-1, with a weak D call TRBD1 (6 bases). The CDR3 is made up of 15 amino acids. The germline V gene has CDR1 LGHDT and CDR2 YNNKEL (reference sequence). Trimming cost V 0 bases and J 1 base, with 9 bases left between them. The CDR3 DNA is TGTGCCAGCAGCCAAGAGTACAGGGAGAACACTGAAGCTTTCTTT. Translated: CASSQEYRENTEAFF.

This clonotype has at least ten counts. This sequence joins TRBV29-1 and TRBJ2-5; 7 nucleotides match TRBD1. Per the germline V gene, CDR1 is SQVTM and CDR2 is ANQGSEA. Losses at the gene ends were 0 bases for V and 5 bases for J; bases not matched to a gene: 9. The CDR3 runs 15 residues. CDR3 in DNA: TGCAGCGTTGAAGATCCGACAGGGTTGGGGGAGACCCAGTACTTC. Its translation: CSVEDPTGLGETQYF.

This clonotype has at least ten counts. The V gene is TRBV2, the J gene TRBJ2-7, with D tentatively TRBD2 (5 bases). V gave up 3 bases and J gave up 4 bases, with 7 bases separating them. The CDR3 is 12 amino acids. Germline V lookup: CDR1 SNHLY, CDR2 FYNNEI. The CDR3 DNA reads as TGTGCCAGCAGTGATGGGAGATACGAGCAGTACTTC. Translation gives CASSDGRYEQYF.

This chain uses TRBV20-1 with TRBJ2-3; 8 bases agree with TRBD2. The junction had 8 bases not matched to a gene; V was cut back by 3 bases and J by 6 bases. The V gene's germline CDR1 is DFQATT and CDR2 SNEGSKA (reference sequence). This CDR3 spans 14 amino acids. CDR3 DNA: TGCAGTGCTAGTGGAGCGGGAGTGGGGGATACGCAGTATTTT. It codes for CSASGAGVGDTQYF.